This T cell receptor (beta chain) was observed in a study of blood T cells in healthy people across ages. Regarding this clonotype: Its antigen is not known.

Each sample had at least 6 million PBMCs isolated. A J-beta primer mix and a sample-barcoded 5' primer were used in a second PCR of about 6 to 12 cycles. TCRdb called the 5' RACE reads again in MiXCR, with one record for every CDR3 protein. Among 1,800,000 or so distinct CDR3 sequences listed, around 42% were seen once. Study findings and constraints: Investigators treated diversity estimates from one million T cells as underestimates. There were more naive CD4+ cells and higher diversity in long-lived donors than in aged donors. Across the age range, TCR beta diversity per million T cells fell in a roughly linear way.

CDR1 is SGHTA and CDR2 is FQGTGA in the germline V gene. The V end lost 5 bases, the J end lost 4 bases, and 20 bases lay between the germline ends. The CDR3 is made up of 16 amino acids. The clonotype originates from a human donor in good health. The rearrangement joins TRBV7-3 to TRBJ1-2, with D uncertain. The specimen was blood. The CDR3 DNA reads as TGTGCCAGCAGCCCCCTTGGGGAAATGGACCCCTATGGCTACACCTTC. This sequence encodes CASSPLGEMDPYGYTF.